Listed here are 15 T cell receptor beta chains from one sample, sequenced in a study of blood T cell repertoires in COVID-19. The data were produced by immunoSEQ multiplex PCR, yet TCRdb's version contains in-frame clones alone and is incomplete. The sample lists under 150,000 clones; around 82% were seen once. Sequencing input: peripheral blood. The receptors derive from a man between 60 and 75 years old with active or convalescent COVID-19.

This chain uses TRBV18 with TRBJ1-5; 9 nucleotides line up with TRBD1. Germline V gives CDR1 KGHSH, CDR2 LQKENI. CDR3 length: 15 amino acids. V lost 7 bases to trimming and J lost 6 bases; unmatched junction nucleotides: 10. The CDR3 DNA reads TGTGCCAGCTTGGACTCCCGGGACAGGGTTCAGCCCCAGCATTTT. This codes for CASLDSRDRVQPQHF.

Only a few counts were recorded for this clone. The CDR3 DNA follows: TGTGCCAGCAGCAGGACAGGGGCCAGGGCTAATGAAAAACTGTTTTTT. It is translated as CASSRTGARANEKLFF. The chain carries TRBV7-2 and TRBJ1-4; TRBD1 matches at 9 bases. The CDR3 spans 16 residues. Unmatched junction bases numbered 7, after V lost 5 bases and J lost 3 bases. Germline CDR1 SGHTA, CDR2 FQGNSA.

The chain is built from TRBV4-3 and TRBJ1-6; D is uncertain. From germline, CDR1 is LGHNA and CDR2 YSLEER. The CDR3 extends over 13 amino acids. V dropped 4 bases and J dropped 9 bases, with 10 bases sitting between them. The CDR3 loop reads CASSPQAGSPLHF. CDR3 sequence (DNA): TGCGCCAGCAGCCCTCAAGCAGGTTCACCCCTCCACTTT.

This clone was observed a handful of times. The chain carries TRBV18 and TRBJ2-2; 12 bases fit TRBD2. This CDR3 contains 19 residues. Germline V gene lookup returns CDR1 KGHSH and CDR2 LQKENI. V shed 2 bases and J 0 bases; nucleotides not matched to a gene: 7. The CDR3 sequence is CASSPTGTSGYSNTGELFF. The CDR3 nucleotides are TGTGCCAGCTCACCAACCGGGACTAGCGGGTACTCGAACACCGGGGAGCTGTTTTTT.

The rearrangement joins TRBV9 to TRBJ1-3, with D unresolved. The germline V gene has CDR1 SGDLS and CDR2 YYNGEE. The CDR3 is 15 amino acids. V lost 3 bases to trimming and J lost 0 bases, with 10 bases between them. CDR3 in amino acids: CASSGDWSSGNTIYF. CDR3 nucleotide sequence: TGTGCCAGCAGCGGAGACTGGAGCTCTGGAAACACCATATATTTT.

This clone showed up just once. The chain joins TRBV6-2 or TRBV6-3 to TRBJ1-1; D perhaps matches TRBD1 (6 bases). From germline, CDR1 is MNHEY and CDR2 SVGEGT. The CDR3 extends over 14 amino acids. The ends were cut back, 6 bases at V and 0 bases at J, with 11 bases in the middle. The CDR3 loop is CASSRQDMNTEAFF. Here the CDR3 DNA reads TGTGCCAGCAGCCGACAGGACATGAACACTGAAGCTTTCTTT.

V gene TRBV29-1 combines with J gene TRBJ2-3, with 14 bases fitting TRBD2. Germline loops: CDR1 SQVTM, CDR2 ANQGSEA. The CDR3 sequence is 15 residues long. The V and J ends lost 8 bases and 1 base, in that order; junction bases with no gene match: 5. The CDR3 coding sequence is TGCAGCTCAACGGGACTAGCGGGGGGCACAGATACGCAGTATTTT. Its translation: CSSTGLAGGTDTQYF.

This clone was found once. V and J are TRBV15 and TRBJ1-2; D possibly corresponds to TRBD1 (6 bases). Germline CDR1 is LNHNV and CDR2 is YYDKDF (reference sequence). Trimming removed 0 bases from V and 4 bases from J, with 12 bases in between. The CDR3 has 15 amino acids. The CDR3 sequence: CATSRDRTGSYGYTF. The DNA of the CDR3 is TGTGCCACCAGCAGAGATCGAACAGGGAGCTATGGCTACACCTTC. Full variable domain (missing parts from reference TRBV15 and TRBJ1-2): DAMVIQNPRYQVTQFGKPVTLSCSQTLNHNVMYWYQQKSSQAPKLLFHYYDKDFNNEADTPDNFQSRRPNTSFCFLDIRSPGLGDTAMYLCATSRDRTGSYGYTFGSGTRLTVV.

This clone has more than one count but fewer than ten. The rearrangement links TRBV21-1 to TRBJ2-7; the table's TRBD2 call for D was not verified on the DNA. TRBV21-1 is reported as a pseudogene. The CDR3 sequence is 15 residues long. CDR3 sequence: CASSKTLAGSYEQYF. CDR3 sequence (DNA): TGTGCCAGCAGCAAAACGCTAGCGGGATCATACGAGCAGTACTTC.

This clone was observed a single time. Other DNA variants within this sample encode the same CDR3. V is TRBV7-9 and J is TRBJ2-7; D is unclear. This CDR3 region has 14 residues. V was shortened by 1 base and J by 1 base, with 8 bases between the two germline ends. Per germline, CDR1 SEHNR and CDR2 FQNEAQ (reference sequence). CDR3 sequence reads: CASSLGGGSYEQYF. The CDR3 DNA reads TGTGCCAGCAGCTTAGGCGGCGGATCCTACGAGCAGTACTTC. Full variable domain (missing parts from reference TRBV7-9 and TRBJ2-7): DTGVSQNPRHKITKRGQNVTFRCDPISEHNRLYWYRQTLGQGPEFLTYFQNEAQLEKSRLLSDRFSAERPKGSFSTLEIQRTEQGDSAMYLCASSLGGGSYEQYFGPGTRLTVT.

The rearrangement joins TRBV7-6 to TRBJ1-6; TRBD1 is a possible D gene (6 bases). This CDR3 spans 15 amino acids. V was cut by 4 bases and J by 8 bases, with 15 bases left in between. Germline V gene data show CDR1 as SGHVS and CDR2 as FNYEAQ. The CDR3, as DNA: TGTGCCAGCAGCTCGACAGGTCAACCCTATTCACCCCTCCACTTT. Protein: CASSSTGQPYSPLHF.

CDR3 residues: CATSVGGSTAGELFF. The CDR3, as DNA: TGTGCCACCAGTGTGGGAGGGTCAACGGCCGGGGAGCTGTTTTTT. The rearrangement uses TRBV24-1 and TRBJ2-2; TRBD2 agrees at 7 bases. Trimming removed 5 bases from V and 6 bases from J; junction bases left unmatched: 8. Germline V CDR1 and CDR2: KGHDR, SFDVKD. The CDR3 sequence is 15 residues long.

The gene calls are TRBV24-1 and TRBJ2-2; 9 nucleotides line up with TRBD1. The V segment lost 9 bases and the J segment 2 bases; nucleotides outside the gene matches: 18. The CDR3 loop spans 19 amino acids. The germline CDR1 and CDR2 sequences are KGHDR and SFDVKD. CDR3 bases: TGTGCCACCGGAACAGACAGGGGGTCCGTTTGGGCTAACACCGGGGAGCTGTTTTTT. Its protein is CATGTDRGSVWANTGELFF.

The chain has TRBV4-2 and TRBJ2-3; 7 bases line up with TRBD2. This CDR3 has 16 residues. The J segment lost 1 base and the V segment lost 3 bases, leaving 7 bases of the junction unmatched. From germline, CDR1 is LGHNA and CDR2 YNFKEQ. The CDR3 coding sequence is TGTGCCAGCAGCCACCCGCTAGCGGAGGGCACAGATACGCAGTATTTT. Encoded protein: CASSHPLAEGTDTQYF.

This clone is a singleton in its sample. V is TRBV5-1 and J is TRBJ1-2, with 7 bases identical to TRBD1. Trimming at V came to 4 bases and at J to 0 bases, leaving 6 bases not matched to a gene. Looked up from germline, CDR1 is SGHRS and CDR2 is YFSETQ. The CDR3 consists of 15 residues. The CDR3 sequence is CASSASGTANYGYTF. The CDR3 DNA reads TGCGCCAGCAGCGCTAGCGGGACAGCTAACTATGGCTACACCTTC. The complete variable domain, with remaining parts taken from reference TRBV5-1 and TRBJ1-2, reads KAGVTQTPRYLIKTRGQQVTLSCSPISGHRSVSWYQQTPGQGLQFLFEYFSETQRNKGNFPGRFSGRQFSNSRSEMNVSTLELGDSALYLCASSASGTANYGYTFGSGTRLTVV.